This T cell receptor beta chain was recovered during a study of T cell responses to AZD1222 COVID-19 vaccine. At the level of the study: Researchers grouped second doses given at about 4 or about 12 weeks into one pool.

Sequencing was performed with immunoSEQ multiplex PCR; in TCRdb, only in-frame clones are kept and a portion is missing. The sample carries 92,000 or so clones, almost 90% recorded once. The V gene's germline CDR1 is MDHEN and CDR2 SYDVKM. The CDR3 runs 15 residues. Trimming took 6 bases from V and 0 from J; bases not matched to a gene: 3. Study conclusions and caveats: Baseline seropositivity occurred in only a handful of AZD1222 recipients.

With regard to this clone: Its antigen remains unknown.

This receptor was identified in an adult in good health. The genes are TRBV28 and TRBJ1-5; 9 bases fit TRBD1. The material was peripheral blood, obtained on day 0 of AZD1222 vaccination. CDR3 sequence: CASSSQGASNQPQHF. CDR3 bases: TGTGCCAGCAGCTCACAGGGGGCTAGCAATCAGCCCCAGCATTTT.